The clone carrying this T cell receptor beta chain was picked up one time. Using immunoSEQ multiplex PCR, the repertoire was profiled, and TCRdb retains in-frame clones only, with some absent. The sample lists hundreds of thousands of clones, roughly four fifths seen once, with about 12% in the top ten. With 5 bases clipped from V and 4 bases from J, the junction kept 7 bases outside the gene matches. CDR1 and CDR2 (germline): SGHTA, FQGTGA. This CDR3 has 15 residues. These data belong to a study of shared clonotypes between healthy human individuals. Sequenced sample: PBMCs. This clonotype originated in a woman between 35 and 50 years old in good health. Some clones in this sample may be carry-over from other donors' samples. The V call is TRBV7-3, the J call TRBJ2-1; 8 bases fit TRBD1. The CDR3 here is CASSPPGQGYNEQFF. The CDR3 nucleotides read TGTGCCAGCAGCCCCCCCGGACAGGGTTACAATGAGCAGTTCTTC.